This T cell receptor beta chain was found in a study of blood T cell repertoires in COVID-19. This CDR3 has 14 amino acids. With 5 bases removed from V and 3 bases from J, the gap between germline ends came to 13 bases. The germline V gene encodes CDR1 MNHEY and CDR2 SMNVEV (reference sequence). Original analysis: Reference gene primer amplification in the assay estimated nucleated cell counts. Here immunoSEQ multiplex PCR was the method, and the copy in TCRdb shows in-frame clones only, minus some. The DNA gave D and trimming, while V, J and clone size come from that table. Seen here are 200,000 to 250,000 clones, approximately 90% observed once, and the top ten hold 2% to 2.5%.

The V call is TRBV27, the J call TRBJ1-2; the D gene is possibly TRBD1 (5 bases). This clonotype was sampled from a woman between 40 and 50 years old who had recovered from COVID-19. Material for sequencing was peripheral blood. The CDR3: CASSPDDSYYGYTF. Here the CDR3 DNA reads TGTGCCAGCAGTCCTGATGACAGTTACTATGGCTACACCTTC.